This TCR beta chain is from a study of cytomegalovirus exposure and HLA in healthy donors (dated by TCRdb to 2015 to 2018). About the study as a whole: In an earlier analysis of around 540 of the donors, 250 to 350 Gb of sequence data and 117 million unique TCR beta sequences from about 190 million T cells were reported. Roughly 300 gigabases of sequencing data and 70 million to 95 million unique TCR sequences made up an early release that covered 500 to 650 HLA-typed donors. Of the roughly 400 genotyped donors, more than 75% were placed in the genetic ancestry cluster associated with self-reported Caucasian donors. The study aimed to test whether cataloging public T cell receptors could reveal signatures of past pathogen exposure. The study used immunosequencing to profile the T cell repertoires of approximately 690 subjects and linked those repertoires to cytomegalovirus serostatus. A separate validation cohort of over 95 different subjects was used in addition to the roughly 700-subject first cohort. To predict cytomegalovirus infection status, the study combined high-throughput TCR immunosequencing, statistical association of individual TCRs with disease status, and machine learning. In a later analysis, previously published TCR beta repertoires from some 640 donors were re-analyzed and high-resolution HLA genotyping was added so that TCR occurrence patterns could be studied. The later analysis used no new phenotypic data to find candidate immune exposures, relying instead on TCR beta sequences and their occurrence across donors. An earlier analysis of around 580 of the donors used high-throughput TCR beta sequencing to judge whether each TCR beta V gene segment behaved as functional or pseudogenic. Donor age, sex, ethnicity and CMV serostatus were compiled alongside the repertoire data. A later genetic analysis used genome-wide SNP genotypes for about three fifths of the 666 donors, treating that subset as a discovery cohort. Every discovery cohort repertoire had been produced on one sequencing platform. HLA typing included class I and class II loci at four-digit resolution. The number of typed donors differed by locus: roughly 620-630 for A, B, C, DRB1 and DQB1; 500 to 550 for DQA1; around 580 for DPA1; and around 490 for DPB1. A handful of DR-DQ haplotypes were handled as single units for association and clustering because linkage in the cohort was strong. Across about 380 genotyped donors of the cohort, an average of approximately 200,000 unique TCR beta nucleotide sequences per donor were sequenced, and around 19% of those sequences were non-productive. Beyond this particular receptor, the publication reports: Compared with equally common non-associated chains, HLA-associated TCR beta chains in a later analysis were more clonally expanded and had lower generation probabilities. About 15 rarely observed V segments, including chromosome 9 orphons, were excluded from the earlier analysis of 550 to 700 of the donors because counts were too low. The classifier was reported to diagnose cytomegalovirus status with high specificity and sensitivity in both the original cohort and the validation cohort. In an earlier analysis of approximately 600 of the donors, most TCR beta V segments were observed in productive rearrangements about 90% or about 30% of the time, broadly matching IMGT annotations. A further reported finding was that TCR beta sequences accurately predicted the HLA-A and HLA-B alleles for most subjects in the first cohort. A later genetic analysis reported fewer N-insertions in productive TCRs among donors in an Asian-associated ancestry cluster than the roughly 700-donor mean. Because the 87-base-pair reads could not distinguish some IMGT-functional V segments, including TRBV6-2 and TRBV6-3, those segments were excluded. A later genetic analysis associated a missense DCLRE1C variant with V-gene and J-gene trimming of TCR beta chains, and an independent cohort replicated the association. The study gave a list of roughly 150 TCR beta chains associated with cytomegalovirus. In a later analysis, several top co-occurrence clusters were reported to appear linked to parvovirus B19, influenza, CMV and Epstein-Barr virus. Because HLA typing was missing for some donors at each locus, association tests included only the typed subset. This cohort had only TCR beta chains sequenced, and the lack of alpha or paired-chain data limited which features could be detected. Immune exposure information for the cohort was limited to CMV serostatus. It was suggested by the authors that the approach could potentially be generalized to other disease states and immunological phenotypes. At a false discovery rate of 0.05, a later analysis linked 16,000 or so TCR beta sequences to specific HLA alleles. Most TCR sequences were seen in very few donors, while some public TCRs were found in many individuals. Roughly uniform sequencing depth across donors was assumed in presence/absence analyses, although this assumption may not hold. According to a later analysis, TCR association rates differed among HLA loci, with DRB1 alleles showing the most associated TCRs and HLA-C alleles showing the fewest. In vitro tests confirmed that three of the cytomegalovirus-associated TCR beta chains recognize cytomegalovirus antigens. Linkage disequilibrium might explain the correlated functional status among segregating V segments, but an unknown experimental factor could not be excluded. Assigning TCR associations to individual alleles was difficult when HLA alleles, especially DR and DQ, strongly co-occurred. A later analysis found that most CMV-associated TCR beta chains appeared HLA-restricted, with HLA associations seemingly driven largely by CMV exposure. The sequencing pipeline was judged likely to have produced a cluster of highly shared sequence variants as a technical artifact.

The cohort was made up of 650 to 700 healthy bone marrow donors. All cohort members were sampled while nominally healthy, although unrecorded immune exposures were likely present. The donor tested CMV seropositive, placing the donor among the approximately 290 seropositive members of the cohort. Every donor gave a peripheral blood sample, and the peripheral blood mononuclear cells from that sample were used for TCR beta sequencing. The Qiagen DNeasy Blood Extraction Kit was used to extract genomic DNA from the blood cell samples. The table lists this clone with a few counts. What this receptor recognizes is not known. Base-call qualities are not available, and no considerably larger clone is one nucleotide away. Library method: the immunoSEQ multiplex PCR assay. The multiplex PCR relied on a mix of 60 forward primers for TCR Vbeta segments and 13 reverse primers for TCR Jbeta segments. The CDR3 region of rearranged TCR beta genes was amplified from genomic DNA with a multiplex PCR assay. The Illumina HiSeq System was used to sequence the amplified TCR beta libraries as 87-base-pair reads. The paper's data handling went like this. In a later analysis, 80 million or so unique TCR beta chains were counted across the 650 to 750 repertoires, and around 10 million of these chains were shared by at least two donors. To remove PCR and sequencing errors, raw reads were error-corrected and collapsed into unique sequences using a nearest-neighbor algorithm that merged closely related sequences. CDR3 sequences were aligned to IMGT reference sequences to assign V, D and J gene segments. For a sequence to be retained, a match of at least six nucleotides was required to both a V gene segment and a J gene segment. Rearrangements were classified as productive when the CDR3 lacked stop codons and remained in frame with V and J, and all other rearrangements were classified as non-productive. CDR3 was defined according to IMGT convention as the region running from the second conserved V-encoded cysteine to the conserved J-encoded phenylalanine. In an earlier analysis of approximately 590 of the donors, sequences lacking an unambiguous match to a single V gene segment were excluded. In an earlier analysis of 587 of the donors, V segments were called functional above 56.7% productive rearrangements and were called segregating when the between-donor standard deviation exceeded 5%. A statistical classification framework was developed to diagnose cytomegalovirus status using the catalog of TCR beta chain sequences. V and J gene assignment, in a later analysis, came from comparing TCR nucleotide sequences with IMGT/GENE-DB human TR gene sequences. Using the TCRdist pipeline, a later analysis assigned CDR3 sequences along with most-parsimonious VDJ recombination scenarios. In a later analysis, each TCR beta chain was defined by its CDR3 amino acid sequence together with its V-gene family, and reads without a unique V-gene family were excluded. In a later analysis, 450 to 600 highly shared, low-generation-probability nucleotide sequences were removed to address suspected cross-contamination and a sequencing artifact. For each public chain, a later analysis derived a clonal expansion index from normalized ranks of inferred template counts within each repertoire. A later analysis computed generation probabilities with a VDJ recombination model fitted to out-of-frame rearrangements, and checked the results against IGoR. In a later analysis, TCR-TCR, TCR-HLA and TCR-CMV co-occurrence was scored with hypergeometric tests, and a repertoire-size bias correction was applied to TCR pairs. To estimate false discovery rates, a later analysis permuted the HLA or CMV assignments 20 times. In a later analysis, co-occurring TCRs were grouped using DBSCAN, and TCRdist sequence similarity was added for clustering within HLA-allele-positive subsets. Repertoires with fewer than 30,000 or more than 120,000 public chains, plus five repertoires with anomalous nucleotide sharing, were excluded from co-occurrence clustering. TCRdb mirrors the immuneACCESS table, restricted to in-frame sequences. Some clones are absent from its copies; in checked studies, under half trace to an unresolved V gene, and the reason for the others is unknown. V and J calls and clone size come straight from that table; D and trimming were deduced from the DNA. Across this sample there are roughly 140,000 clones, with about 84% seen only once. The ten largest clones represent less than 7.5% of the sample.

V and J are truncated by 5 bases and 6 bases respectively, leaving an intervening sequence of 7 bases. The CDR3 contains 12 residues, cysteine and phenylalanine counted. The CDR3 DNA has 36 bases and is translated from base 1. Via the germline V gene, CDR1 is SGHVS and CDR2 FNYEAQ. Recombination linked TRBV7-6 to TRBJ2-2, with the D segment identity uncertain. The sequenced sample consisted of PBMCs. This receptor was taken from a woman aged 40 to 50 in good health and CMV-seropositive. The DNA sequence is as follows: TGTGCCAGCAGCACAGACGCCGGGGAGCTGTTTTTT. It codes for CASSTDAGELFF. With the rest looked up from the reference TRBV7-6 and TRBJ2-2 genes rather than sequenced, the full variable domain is GAGVSQSPRYKVTKRGQDVALRCDPISGHVSLYWYRQALGQGPEFLTYFNYEAQQDKSGLPNDRFSAERPEGSISTLTIQRTEQRDSAMYRCASSTDAGELFFGEGSRLTVL.